These T cell receptor beta chains were read from a single sample in a study of OX40 agonist ivuxolimab in advanced cancers. The assay was immunoSEQ multiplex PCR, and TCRdb's table has in-frame clones only and misses some. The profile shows around 74,000 clones, 92% of them singletons. The starting material was CD4+ or CD8+ T cells sorted from blood, obtained in a trial of the OX40 agonist ivuxolimab. Every receptor here comes from an adult with an advanced solid tumor such as melanoma, head and neck, liver or kidney cancer. Each CDR3 is given with its conserved first and last residue. Fields, in order: CDR3 protein, CDR3 DNA, D gene, V gene, clone size, J gene. A D gene is named only where the DNA matches it firmly. The size field is filled for only some rows; it gives once, few, many or a size class.

CASSLFSASSGYGYTF TGTGCCAGCAGCTTATTTTCGGCTTCGAGTGGGTATGGCTACACCTTC - TRBV7-2 - TRBJ1-2
CASSLNPPQPGAEAFF TGTGCCAGCAGCTTAAATCCCCCCCAACCCGGAGCTGAAGCTTTCTTT - TRBV7-9 few TRBJ1-1
CASRDAGSYNEQFF TGTGCCAGCAGGGATGCGGGGTCCTACAATGAGCAGTTCTTC - TRBV7-9 - TRBJ2-1
CASSPPGGNEKLFF TGTGCCAGCAGCCCGCCCGGGGGTAATGAAAAACTGTTTTTT - TRBV7-9 - TRBJ1-4
CASTIGTGDSYEQYF TGTGCCAGCACTATCGGGACAGGAGACTCCTACGAGCAGTACTTC TRBD1 TRBV6-5 - TRBJ2-7
CASSEFLEGPYGYTF TGTGCCAGCAGTGAATTCTTGGAGGGACCATATGGCTACACCTTC - TRBV2 - TRBJ1-2
CASSPTSGQPQHF TGTGCCAGCAGCCCCACTTCTGGGCAGCCCCAGCATTTT - TRBV2 - TRBJ1-5
CASHQVWDTEAFF TGTGCCAGTCATCAGGTTTGGGACACTGAAGCTTTCTTT - TRBV19 - TRBJ1-1
CASSLDYEQYF TGCGCCAGCAGTCTCGACTACGAGCAGTACTTC - TRBV10-2 few TRBJ2-7
CASRGDRGNSPLHF TGCGCCAGCAGGGGGGACAGGGGGAATTCACCCCTCCACTTT TRBD1 TRBV4-1 - TRBJ1-6
CASSFGRIQFF TGTGCCAGCAGTTTTGGCCGAATTCAGTTCTTC - TRBV27 - TRBJ2-1
CAWSSLEGGPPDTQYF TGTGCCTGGAGTTCACTGGAGGGAGGGCCACCAGATACGCAGTATTTT TRBD2 TRBV30 - TRBJ2-3
CASSRRQAYEQYF TGTGCCAGCAGCCGACGACAGGCTTACGAGCAGTACTTC - TRBV7-9 - TRBJ2-7
CASSYQFATINEKLFF TGTGCCAGCAGCTACCAATTTGCCACGATTAATGAAAAACTGTTTTTT - TRBV11-2 - TRBJ1-4
CASSQVPSHEAFF TGCGCCAGCAGCCAAGTCCCCAGCCATGAAGCTTTCTTT - TRBV4-1 - TRBJ1-1
CASSVEGLAGGPGNNEQFF TGTGCCAGCAGCGTAGAGGGACTAGCGGGGGGGCCGGGTAACAATGAGCAGTTCTTC TRBD2 TRBV9 once TRBJ2-1
CASSEPDRGSWDTQYF TGTGCCAGCAGCGAACCAGACAGGGGTTCCTGGGATACGCAGTATTTT TRBD1 TRBV5-4 - TRBJ2-3
CASSGGQTGTAYNEQFF TGTGCCAGCAGCGGTGGACAGACCGGGACCGCGTACAATGAGCAGTTCTTC - TRBV5-6 - TRBJ2-1
CASSYSTSGNTIYF TGTGCCAGCAGTTACTCCACTTCGGGAAACACCATATATTTT - TRBV6-5 - TRBJ1-3
CASSVYPGTPQGSSYEQYF TGTGCCAGCAGCGTATATCCAGGGACCCCCCAGGGGAGCTCCTACGAGCAGTACTTC - TRBV9 - TRBJ2-7
CASSLGNGQNEKLFF TGTGCCAGCAGCTTAGGGAACGGACAAAATGAAAAACTGTTTTTT - TRBV7-6 - TRBJ1-4
CASSLGFTAGRADTQYF TGTGCCAGCAGCTTAGGATTCACAGCAGGGCGGGCAGATACGCAGTATTTT - TRBV11-2 - TRBJ2-3
CASSLGRVAGTYEQYF TGTGCCAGCAGCTTAGGCCGTGTAGCGGGGACCTACGAGCAGTACTTC TRBD2 TRBV13 - TRBJ2-7
CASSQAKSGVETQYF TGCGCCAGCAGCCAAGCAAAATCAGGGGTAGAGACCCAGTACTTC - TRBV4-1 - TRBJ2-5